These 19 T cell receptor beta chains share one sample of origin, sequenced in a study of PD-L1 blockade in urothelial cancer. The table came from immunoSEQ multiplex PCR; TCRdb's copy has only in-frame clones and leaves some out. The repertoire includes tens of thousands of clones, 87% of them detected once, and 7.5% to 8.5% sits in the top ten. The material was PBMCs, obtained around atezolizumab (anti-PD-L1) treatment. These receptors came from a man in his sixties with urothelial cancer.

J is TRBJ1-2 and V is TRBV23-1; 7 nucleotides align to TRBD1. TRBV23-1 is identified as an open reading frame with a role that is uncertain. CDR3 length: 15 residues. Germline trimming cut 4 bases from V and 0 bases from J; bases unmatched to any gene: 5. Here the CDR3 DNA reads TGCGCCAGCAGTCTCGACAGGGAGGCTAACTATGGCTACACCTTC. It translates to CASSLDREANYGYTF.

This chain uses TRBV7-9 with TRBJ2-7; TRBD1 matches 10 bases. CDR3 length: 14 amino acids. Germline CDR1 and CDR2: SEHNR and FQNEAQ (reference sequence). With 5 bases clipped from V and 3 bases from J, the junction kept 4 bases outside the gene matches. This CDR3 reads CASSTDRGNYEQYF. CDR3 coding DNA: TGTGCCAGCAGCACGGACAGGGGGAACTACGAGCAGTACTTC. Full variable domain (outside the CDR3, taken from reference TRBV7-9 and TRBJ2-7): DTGVSQNPRHKITKRGQNVTFRCDPISEHNRLYWYRQTLGQGPEFLTYFQNEAQLEKSRLLSDRFSAERPKGSFSTLEIQRTEQGDSAMYLCASSTDRGNYEQYFGPGTRLTVT.

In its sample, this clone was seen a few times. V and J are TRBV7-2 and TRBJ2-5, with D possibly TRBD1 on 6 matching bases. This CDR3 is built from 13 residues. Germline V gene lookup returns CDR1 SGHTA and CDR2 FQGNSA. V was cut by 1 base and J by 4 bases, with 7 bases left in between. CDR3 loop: CASSLVGGETQYF. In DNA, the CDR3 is TGTGCCAGCAGCTTAGTAGGGGGAGAGACCCAGTACTTC.

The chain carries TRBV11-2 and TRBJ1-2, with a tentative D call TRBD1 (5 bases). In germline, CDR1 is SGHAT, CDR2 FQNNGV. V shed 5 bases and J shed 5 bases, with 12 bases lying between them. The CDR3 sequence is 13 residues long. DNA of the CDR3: TGTGCCAGCAGCCTAATGGGGCGGTATGGCTACACCTTC. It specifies CASSLMGRYGYTF.

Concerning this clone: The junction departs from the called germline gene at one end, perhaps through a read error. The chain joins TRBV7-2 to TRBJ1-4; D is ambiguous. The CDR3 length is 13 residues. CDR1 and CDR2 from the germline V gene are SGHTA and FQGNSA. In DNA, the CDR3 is TGTGCCAGCAGCTTAGGTGGGCCCCTCTCGGCAATTTTT. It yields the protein CASSLGGPLSAIF.

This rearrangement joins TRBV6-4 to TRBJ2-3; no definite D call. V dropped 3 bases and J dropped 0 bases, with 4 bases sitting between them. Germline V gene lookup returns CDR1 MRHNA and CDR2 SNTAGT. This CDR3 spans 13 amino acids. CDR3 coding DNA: TGTGCCAGCAGTGATCAAAGCACAGATACGCAGTATTTT. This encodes CASSDQSTDTQYF.

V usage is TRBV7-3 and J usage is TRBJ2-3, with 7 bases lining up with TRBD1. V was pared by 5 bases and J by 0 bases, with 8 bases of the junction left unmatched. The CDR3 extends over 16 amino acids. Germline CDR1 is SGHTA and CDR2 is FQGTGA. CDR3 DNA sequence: TGTGCCAGCAGCGCCACAGGGGCCTATAGCACAGATACGCAGTATTTT. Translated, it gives CASSATGAYSTDTQYF.

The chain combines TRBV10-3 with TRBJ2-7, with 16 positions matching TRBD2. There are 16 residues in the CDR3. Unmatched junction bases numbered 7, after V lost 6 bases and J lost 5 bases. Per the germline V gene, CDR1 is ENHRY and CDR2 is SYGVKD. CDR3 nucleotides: TGTGCCATCAGCGGGACTAGCGGGGGGGCTCGGAACGAGCAGTACTTC. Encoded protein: CAISGTSGGARNEQYF.

CDR3 nucleotides: TGTGCCAGCAGTGAAAGCGGGGGCCGGGTATCCTACGAGCAGTACTTC. As protein: CASSESGGRVSYEQYF. V usage is TRBV6-1 and J usage is TRBJ2-7, with TRBD2 matching 8 bases. CDR3 length equals 16 residues. With 2 bases clipped from V and 1 base from J, the junction kept 7 bases outside the gene matches. CDR1 is MNHNS and CDR2 is SASEGT in the germline V gene.

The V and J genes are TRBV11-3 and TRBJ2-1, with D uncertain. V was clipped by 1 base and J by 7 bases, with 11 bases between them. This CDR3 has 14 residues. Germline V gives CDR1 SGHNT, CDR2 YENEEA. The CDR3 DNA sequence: TGTGCCAGCAGCTTAGGAGCTTCCTCTAATGAGCAGTTCTTC. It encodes CASSLGASSNEQFF. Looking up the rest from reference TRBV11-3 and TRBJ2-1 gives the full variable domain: EAGVVQSPRYKIIEKKQPVAFWCNPISGHNTLYWYLQNLGQGPELLIRYENEEAVDDSQLPKDRFSAERLKGVDSTLKIQPAELGDSAVYLCASSLGASSNEQFFGPGTRLTVL.

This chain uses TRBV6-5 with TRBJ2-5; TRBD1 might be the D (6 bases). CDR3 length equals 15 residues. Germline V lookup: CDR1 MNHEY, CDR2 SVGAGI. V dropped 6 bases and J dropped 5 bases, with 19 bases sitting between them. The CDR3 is CASSTPTGFGETQYF. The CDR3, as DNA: TGTGCCAGCAGCACCCCTACAGGGTTCGGGGAGACCCAGTACTTC.

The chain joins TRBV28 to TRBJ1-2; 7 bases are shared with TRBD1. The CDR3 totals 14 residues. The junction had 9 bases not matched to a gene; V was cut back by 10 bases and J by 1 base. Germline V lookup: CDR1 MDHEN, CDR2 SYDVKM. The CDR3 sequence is CATKGQTNNYGYTF. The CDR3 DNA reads TGTGCCACTAAGGGACAGACAAATAACTATGGCTACACCTTC.

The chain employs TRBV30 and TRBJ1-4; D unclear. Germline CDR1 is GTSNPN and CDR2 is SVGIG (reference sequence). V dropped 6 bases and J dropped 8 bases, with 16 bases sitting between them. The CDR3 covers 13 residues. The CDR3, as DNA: TGTGCCTGTTCGCGTCGAGATTGGGAAAAACTGTTTTTT. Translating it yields CACSRRDWEKLFF.

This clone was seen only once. In nucleotides, the CDR3 is TGTGCCAGCAGTTTATTTGGGACAGCCCTAGCCAAAAACATTCAGTACTTC. Its translation is CASSLFGTALAKNIQYF. This chain joins TRBV28 and TRBJ2-4, with 7 bases lining up with TRBD1. The V gene's germline CDR1 is MDHEN and CDR2 SYDVKM. Germline trimming cut 1 base from V and 0 bases from J; bases unmatched to any gene: 6. This CDR3 is built from 17 residues.

The CDR3 is CAWSRGTETGNTIYF. CDR3 DNA sequence: TGTGCCTGGAGTCGGGGAACGGAGACTGGAAACACCATATATTTT. The chain recombines TRBV30 with TRBJ1-3; no definite D call. The CDR3 has 15 amino acids. Germline CDR1 reads GTSNPN; CDR2 reads SVGIG (reference sequence). Between the trimmed V and J ends, which lost 2 bases and 2 bases, there was a span of 13 bases.

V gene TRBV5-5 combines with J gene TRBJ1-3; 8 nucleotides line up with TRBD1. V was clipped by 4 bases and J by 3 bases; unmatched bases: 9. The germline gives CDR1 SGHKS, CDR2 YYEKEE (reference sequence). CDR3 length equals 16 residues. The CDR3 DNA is TGTGCCAGCAGCACGCCAGGGGGCTCAGGTGGAAACACCATATATTTT. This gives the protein CASSTPGGSGGNTIYF.

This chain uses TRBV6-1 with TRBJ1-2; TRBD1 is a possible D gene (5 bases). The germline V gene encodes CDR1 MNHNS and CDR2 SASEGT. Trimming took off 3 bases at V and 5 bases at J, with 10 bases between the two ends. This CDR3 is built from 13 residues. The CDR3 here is CASSETVRYGYTF. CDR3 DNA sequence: TGTGCCAGCAGTGAGACAGTAAGATATGGCTACACCTTC.

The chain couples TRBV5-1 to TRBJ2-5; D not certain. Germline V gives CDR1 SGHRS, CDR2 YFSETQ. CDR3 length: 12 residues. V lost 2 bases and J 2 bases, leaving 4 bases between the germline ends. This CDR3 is CASSFQQETQYF. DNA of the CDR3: TGCGCCAGCAGCTTCCAGCAAGAGACCCAGTACTTC.

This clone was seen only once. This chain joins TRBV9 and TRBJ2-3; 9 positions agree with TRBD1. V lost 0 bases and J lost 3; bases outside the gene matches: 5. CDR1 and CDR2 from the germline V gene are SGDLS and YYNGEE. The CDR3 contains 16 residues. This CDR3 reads CASSVGGQGGTDTQYF. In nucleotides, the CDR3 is TGTGCCAGCAGCGTAGGGGGACAGGGAGGGACAGATACGCAGTATTTT.